The 21 T cell receptor beta chains given below trace back to one sample, sequenced in a study of regulatory dendritic cells for organ transplantation. These TCRs' antigens remain unknown. The data were produced by immunoSEQ multiplex PCR, yet TCRdb's version contains in-frame clones alone and is incomplete. The data contain 9,500 to 15,000 clones, around two thirds of them singletons. Sorted T cells were CFSE-labeled and cultured 4 to 5 days with allogeneic regulatory or mature dendritic cells at 1:10. The sequencing sample was made of naive CD8+ T cells from blood cultured with dendritic cells. Subset described: CD45RA+ naive T cells. The receptors stem from a human donor in good health.

The CDR3 protein is CASSLGTSRELFF. CDR3 DNA: TGTGCCAGCAGCTTAGGGACTAGCCGGGAGCTGTTTTTT. This chain links TRBV7-6 with TRBJ2-2, with 8 bases lining up with TRBD2. V lost 1 base to trimming and J lost 9 bases; unmatched junction nucleotides: 1. CDR1 and CDR2 from the germline V gene are SGHVS and FNYEAQ. This CDR3 is 13 amino acids long.

This chain joins TRBV27 and TRBJ2-5, with 10 positions matching TRBD1. The J call may be incorrect, as the DNA end agrees better with TRBJ2-7. The CDR3 contains 16 residues. Germline V gives CDR1 MNHEY, CDR2 SMNVEV (reference sequence). The CDR3 DNA follows: TGTGCCAGCGGCCACAATTCCGGGACAGGGGCCTACGAGCAGTACTTC. Amino acids: CASGHNSGTGAYEQYF.

The chain is built from TRBV5-6 and TRBJ2-4; 8 nucleotides match TRBD1. The CDR3 loop spans 16 amino acids. Germline V gene sequence: CDR1 SGHDT, CDR2 YYEEEE. V trimming: 2 bases; J trimming: 8 bases; junction bases outside the gene matches: 12. The CDR3 spells CASSLVDRGHTDIQYF. In DNA, the CDR3 is TGTGCCAGCAGCTTAGTTGACAGGGGTCACACGGACATTCAGTACTTC.

The V call is TRBV5-1, the J call TRBJ2-4; no definite D call. V was shortened by 5 bases and J by 6 bases, with 12 bases between the two germline ends. CDR1 SGHRS and CDR2 YFSETQ come from the germline V gene. The CDR3 is 13 residues long. CDR3 sequence (DNA): TGCGCCAGCAGTGAGGCCCCGGGAAACATTCAGTACTTC. Its translation is CASSEAPGNIQYF.

The V gene is TRBV21-1, the J gene TRBJ2-7; TRBD1 was called by the table and not checked on the DNA. TRBV21-1 represents a pseudogene. The CDR3 has 12 residues. The CDR3 region is CASGGQGYEQYF. The CDR3 DNA reads as TGTGCCAGCGGGGGACAGGGGTACGAGCAGTACTTC.

In its sample, this clone was seen a few times. CDR3 sequence (DNA): TGCGCCAGCAGTCCGCAGGGCACCCAAGAGACCCAGTACTTC. Translating gives CASSPQGTQETQYF. The chain couples TRBV5-1 to TRBJ2-5; D may be TRBD1 (5 bases). With 5 bases removed from V and 1 base from J, the gap between germline ends came to 12 bases. This CDR3 spans 14 amino acids. Looked up from germline, CDR1 is SGHRS and CDR2 is YFSETQ.

The chain is built from TRBV6-6 and TRBJ2-5; D unresolved. The CDR3 sequence is 12 residues long. Looked up from germline, CDR1 is MNHNY and CDR2 is SVGAGI (reference sequence). V was cut by 0 bases and J by 13 bases, with 12 bases left in between. The DNA for the CDR3 is TGTGCCAGCAGTTACTCCACCGCCCCACTGTACTTC. Encoded protein: CASSYSTAPLYF.

V is TRBV4-3 and J is TRBJ2-1, with 10 bases matching TRBD1. The germline V gene encodes CDR1 LGHNA and CDR2 YSLEER. CDR3 length equals 12 residues. V lost 5 bases to trimming and J lost 15 bases; unmatched junction nucleotides: 7. The DNA for the CDR3 is TGCGCCAGCAGCAAGGCGGGGACAGGGGTGTTCTTC. This translates into CASSKAGTGVFF.

The chain employs TRBV5-1 and TRBJ2-7, with TRBD1 identical over 9 bases. The CDR3 length is 13 residues. Germline V CDR1 and CDR2: SGHRS, YFSETQ. V lost 3 bases, J lost 7 bases, and 5 bases stayed unmatched. The CDR3 sequence is CASSWTGAGEQYF. The CDR3 nucleotides read TGCGCCAGCAGCTGGACAGGGGCGGGGGAGCAGTACTTC.

This chain uses TRBV7-9 with TRBJ1-2, with 9 bases aligning to TRBD1. The V segment lost 1 base and the J segment 4 bases; nucleotides outside the gene matches: 4. Germline CDR1 SEHNR, CDR2 FQNEAQ (reference sequence). The CDR3 spans 15 residues. The DNA for the CDR3 is TGTGCCAGCAGCTTAGGGACAGGGGCAGGCTATGGCTACACCTTC. As protein: CASSLGTGAGYGYTF.

This clone has just a few counts. The rearrangement uses TRBV7-3 and TRBJ2-3, with 8 nucleotides matching TRBD2. Germline CDR1 is SGHTA and CDR2 is FQGTGA. CDR3 length: 15 residues. The V segment lost 4 bases and the J segment 4 bases; nucleotides outside the gene matches: 7. CDR3 DNA: TGTGCCAGCAGCTCCAGCGGGGGTAGGGCAGATACGCAGTATTTT. Its translation: CASSSSGGRADTQYF.

J is TRBJ1-4 and V is TRBV7-8; D is undetermined. Per the germline V gene, CDR1 is SGHVS and CDR2 is FQNEAQ. Trimming left V 5 bases short and J 0 bases short, with 13 bases between. The CDR3 is made up of 16 amino acids. CDR3 loop: CASSTVDYATNEKLFF. DNA of the CDR3: TGTGCCAGCAGCACAGTGGATTATGCAACTAATGAAAAACTGTTTTTT.

The chain uses TRBV7-9 and TRBJ1-1; D ambiguous. Germline values: CDR1 SEHNR, CDR2 FQNEAQ (reference sequence). Between the trimmed V and J ends, which lost 4 bases and 0 bases, there was a span of 12 bases. The CDR3 runs to 15 residues. CDR3 loop: CASSSPRNMNTEAFF. In DNA, the CDR3 is TGTGCCAGCAGCTCCCCGCGAAATATGAACACTGAAGCTTTCTTT.

V is TRBV2 and J is TRBJ2-7, with TRBD1 identical over 12 bases. Germline CDR1 and CDR2: SNHLY and FYNNEI. The CDR3 is 14 amino acids. V dropped 3 bases and J dropped 7; count of bases not matched to a gene: 4. CDR3 nucleotide sequence: TGTGCCAGCAGTGAGGGACAGGGGGCTTATGAGCAGTACTTC. It translates to CASSEGQGAYEQYF.

V usage is TRBV4-3 and J usage is TRBJ1-6; D remains ambiguous. The CDR3 is 17 residues long. V lost 0 bases to trimming and J lost 8 bases, with 17 bases between them. Germline V gene lookup returns CDR1 LGHNA and CDR2 YSLEER. The CDR3, as DNA: TGCGCCAGCAGCCAAGAATTCGGGAGAACCGCCGATTCACCCCTCCACTTT. It specifies CASSQEFGRTADSPLHF.

The genes are TRBV4-1 and TRBJ2-7; D unclear. CDR3 length equals 12 residues. Trimming removed 1 base at V and 6 bases at J, with 7 bases between. Germline lookup yields CDR1 MGHRA and CDR2 YSYEKL. The CDR3 sequence: CASSQGAGEQYF. Written as DNA, the CDR3 is TGCGCCAGCAGCCAAGGGGCTGGCGAGCAGTACTTC.

The V and J genes are TRBV7-2 and TRBJ2-3; TRBD2 agrees at 8 bases. The CDR3 spans 19 residues. V lost 4 bases to trimming and J lost 2 bases; unmatched junction nucleotides: 17. Germline V gene data show CDR1 as SGHTA and CDR2 as FQGNSA. CDR3 sequence: CASSWPTFFGGENTDTQYF. The CDR3 DNA is TGTGCCAGCAGCTGGCCCACCTTTTTCGGGGGGGAAAACACAGATACGCAGTATTTT.

The chain is built from TRBV11-3 and TRBJ1-1; weak D call: TRBD1 (5 bases). The V gene's germline CDR1 is SGHNT and CDR2 YENEEA. The CDR3 covers 15 residues. Trimming cost V 4 bases and J 1 base, with 13 bases left between them. CDR3: CASSSLGGKNTEAFF. The CDR3 DNA reads TGTGCCAGCAGCTCCCTCGGGGGGAAGAACACTGAAGCTTTCTTT.

The V and J genes are TRBV29-1 and TRBJ1-2, with TRBD1 identical over 9 bases. Germline-derived CDR1 and CDR2 are SQVTM and ANQGSEA. V was pared by 5 bases and J by 4 bases, with 5 bases of the junction left unmatched. The CDR3 length is 13 residues. The CDR3 region has the DNA TGCAGCGTTCGGACAGGGGATCGCTATGGCTACACCTTC. Protein: CSVRTGDRYGYTF.

This chain connects TRBV9 to TRBJ2-6, with 12 bases matching TRBD1. The germline CDR1 and CDR2 sequences are SGDLS and YYNGEE. V lost 2 bases, J lost 2 bases, and 2 bases stayed unmatched. The CDR3 runs to 17 residues. The CDR3 nucleotides are TGTGCCAGCAGCGTTGGGACAGGGGGCACTGGGGCCAACGTCCTGACTTTC. Translation gives CASSVGTGGTGANVLTF.

The CDR3 DNA reads as TGTGCCAGCAGCATCGGGATTCCAGCTAACTATGGCTACACCTTC. Protein product: CASSIGIPANYGYTF. This chain joins TRBV11-2 and TRBJ1-2; D remains ambiguous. CDR1 is SGHAT, CDR2 FQNNGV, per germline. V shed 5 bases and J shed 0 bases, with 13 bases lying between them. The CDR3 length is 15 residues.